The present entry profiles one T cell receptor (beta chain) with its context. The antigen is undetermined. The observed sequence ends 3 residues before the CDR3 terminus, with the missing tail filled in from the germline J gene. The sample is drawn from a study of T cells in women clearing cervical HPV infection. Study-level points and caveats: Repertoire richness, not evenness, was significantly elevated in CIN3+ cases versus controls.

Data came from immunoSEQ multiplex PCR; TCRdb stores just in-frame clones and leaves some out. The listing contains around 23,000 clones. The CDR3 contains 15 residues. The J segment lost 5 bases and the V segment lost 4 bases, leaving 8 bases of the junction unmatched. In germline, CDR1 is SGHRS, CDR2 YFSETQ. The chain has TRBV5-1 and TRBJ2-5; TRBD2 matches 10 bases. The sequence was obtained from a woman between 18 and 75 years old with a cervical HPV16 infection that either progressed to CIN3+ or cleared (not recorded which). Sequencing was performed on blood buffy coat. The CDR3: CASSPGLAGGETQYF. The DNA read from the CDR3 is TGCGCCAGCAGCCCAGGATTAGCGGGGGGTGAGACC.